Included here is one TCR beta chain sequence, with context. Its antigen is not known. Documented treatment: oral pan-JAK inhibitor, 5-10 mg twice daily. Following extraction, RNA underwent reverse transcription to cDNA, which served as the sequencing template. Sequencing used immunoSEQ multiplex PCR; TCRdb keeps in-frame clones, though not all of them. The sample comprises under 150,000 clones, roughly three fifths of which are singletons, and about 3.2% rests with the top ten. This specimen belongs to a study of CD8+ T cells in alopecia areata. Study summary: For the treated group, dosing was oral tofacitinib at 5 to 10 mg twice daily. Tofacitinib exposure lasted 6 to 18 months, followed by 6 months off drug. Findings and caveats of the study: Sequencing of scalp samples also includes resident alphabeta T cells from normal skin.

Trimming removed 5 bases from V and 5 bases from J, with 15 bases in between. CDR1 SGHAT and CDR2 FQDESV come from the germline V gene (reference sequence). The CDR3 contains 14 residues. The specimen comprised CD4+ T cells sorted from blood, sampled at week 24, from a patient treated with tofacitinib. The clonotype originates from a human donor with alopecia areata. The V and J genes are TRBV11-1 and TRBJ2-5; D is unclear. CDR3 residues: CASSPQGVRETQYF. CDR3 DNA sequence: TGTGCCAGCAGCCCCCAAGGAGTTCGGGAGACCCAGTACTTC.